Below are 9 T cell receptor beta chains sequenced from a single sample in a study of T cells after yellow fever vaccination (dated by TCRdb to between 2018 and 2021). To prepare the library, 5' RACE was applied. Sequencing used an Illumina NovaSeq 6000. The raw public reads went through TCRdb reprocessing: fastp at Q25, MiXCR clone calling, in-frame beta chains kept. All rows with the same CDR3 protein become a single entry with the most common DNA and genes. For this sample there are fewer than 500,000 distinct CDR3 sequences; roughly 20% appear just once. Around 17% of the sample rests with the top ten. The sample's treatment or condition, from its label and the paper: live attenuated yellow fever vaccine strain. This sample comprised PBMCs, obtained before the yellow fever booster vaccination. Receptors originate from a man younger than 30 who received the YFV17D yellow fever vaccine.

This clonotype was seen more than once but under ten times. V is TRBV27 and J is TRBJ1-1; a weak D match, TRBD1 (5 bases). The germline gives CDR1 MNHEY, CDR2 SMNVEV (reference sequence). CDR3 size: 11 residues. V lost 10 bases and J lost 11, with 17 bases in between. The CDR3 spells CATRRGLEAFF. The CDR3 coding sequence is TGTGCCACCAGGAGGGGTTTGGAGGCTTTCTTT.

This chain uses TRBV27 with TRBJ1-4; weak D call: TRBD1 (6 bases). Per the germline V gene, CDR1 is MNHEY and CDR2 is SMNVEV (reference sequence). V lost 1 base and J lost 2, with 8 bases in between. This CDR3 comprises 15 residues. The CDR3 nucleotides read TGTGCCAGCAGTTTATTCGGACAGACTAATGAAAAACTGTTTTTT. Protein sequence: CASSLFGQTNEKLFF.

This clonotype appeared a few times. The chain links TRBV10-2 to TRBJ2-1, with 7 bases that match TRBD2. Germline V gene lookup returns CDR1 WSHSY and CDR2 SAAADI. With 4 bases clipped from V and 4 bases from J, the junction kept 10 bases outside the gene matches. This CDR3 is 16 amino acids long. Here the CDR3 reads CASSVRERVGYNEQFF. CDR3 sequence (DNA): TGCGCCAGCAGTGTGCGGGAGCGGGTCGGATACAATGAGCAGTTCTTC.

The V and J genes are TRBV5-1 and TRBJ2-7, with 7 nucleotides matching TRBD1. The germline V gene encodes CDR1 SGHRS and CDR2 YFSETQ. This CDR3 comprises 13 residues. Trimming removed 4 bases from V and 6 bases from J; junction bases left unmatched: 7. CDR3 in DNA: TGCGCCAGCAGCGCGTGGACAGGCCGCGAGCAGTACTTC. It encodes CASSAWTGREQYF. Together with reference TRBV5-1 and TRBJ2-7, the CDR3 gives the full variable domain: KAGVTQTPRYLIKTRGQQVTLSCSPISGHRSVSWYQQTPGQGLQFLFEYFSETQRNKGNFPGRFSGRQFSNSRSEMNVSTLELGDSALYLCASSAWTGREQYFGPGTRLTVT.

The genes are TRBV7-9 and TRBJ2-3; no clear D gene. The CDR3 is 9 amino acids. Germline loops: CDR1 SEHNR, CDR2 FQNEAQ (reference sequence). Trimming removed 11 bases at V and 6 bases at J, with 6 bases between. Here the CDR3 DNA reads TGTGCCCTTGAGGATACGCAGTATTTT. Its protein product is CALEDTQYF.

This clonotype was seen a few times. This chain joins TRBV7-9 and TRBJ1-1, with D perhaps matching TRBD1 (6 bases). The germline V gene encodes CDR1 SEHNR and CDR2 FQNEAQ (reference sequence). The CDR3 is 17 residues long. V shed 5 bases and J shed 0 bases, with 19 bases lying between them. The CDR3 DNA is TGTGCCAGCAGCCTGCACGCTCCAACAGGGTTGAACACTGAAGCTTTCTTT. Translation gives CASSLHAPTGLNTEAFF.

This sequence joins TRBV18 and TRBJ2-1; 9 bases fit TRBD1. V gave up 4 bases and J gave up 7 bases; unmatched junction bases: 11. In germline, CDR1 is KGHSH, CDR2 LQKENI. The CDR3 consists of 16 residues. The CDR3 reads CASSLLGQGLENEQFF. In DNA, the CDR3 is TGTGCCAGCTCACTACTCGGACAGGGGCTAGAGAATGAGCAGTTCTTC. The entire variable domain, with the rest obtained from reference TRBV18 and TRBJ2-1, is as follows: NAGVMQNPRHLVRRRGQEARLRCSPMKGHSHVYWYRQLPEEGLKFMVYLQKENIIDESGMPKERFSAEFPKEGPSILRIQQVVRGDSAAYFCASSLLGQGLENEQFFGPGTRLTVL.

The gene calls are TRBV24-1 and TRBJ2-2; D unclear. The CDR3 is 14 residues long. The V gene lost 4 bases and the J gene lost 5 bases, with 10 bases spanning the gap. Germline lookup yields CDR1 KGHDR and CDR2 SFDVKD. The CDR3 DNA sequence: TGTGCCACCAGTGACCGGGCCCGAACCGGGGAGCTGTTTTTT. This codes for CATSDRARTGELFF.

A few counts support this clonotype. The chain has TRBV6-5 and TRBJ1-4; D may be TRBD1 (6 bases). This CDR3 is 15 amino acids long. Between the trimmed V and J ends, which lost 0 bases and 8 bases, there was a span of 13 bases. CDR1 MNHEY and CDR2 SVGAGI come from the germline V gene. This chain's CDR3 is CASSYSIGGGEKLFF. The DNA of the CDR3 is TGTGCCAGCAGTTACTCGATAGGGGGTGGGGAAAAACTGTTTTTT.